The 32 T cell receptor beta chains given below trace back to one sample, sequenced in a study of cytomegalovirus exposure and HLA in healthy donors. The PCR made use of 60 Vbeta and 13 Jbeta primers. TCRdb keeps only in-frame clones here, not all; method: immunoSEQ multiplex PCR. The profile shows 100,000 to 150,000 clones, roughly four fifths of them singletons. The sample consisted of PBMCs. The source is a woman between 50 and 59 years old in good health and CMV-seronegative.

As DNA, the CDR3 is TGTGCCAGCAGCTTAATGGTAGCGGGAGTTTCCGGTGAGCAGTTCTTC. It specifies CASSLMVAGVSGEQFF. This chain uses TRBV7-3 with TRBJ2-1; 9 bases fit TRBD2. With V trimmed by 1 base and J by 9 bases, 10 bases remained unmatched. CDR1 is SGHTA, CDR2 FQGTGA, per germline. CDR3 length: 16 residues.

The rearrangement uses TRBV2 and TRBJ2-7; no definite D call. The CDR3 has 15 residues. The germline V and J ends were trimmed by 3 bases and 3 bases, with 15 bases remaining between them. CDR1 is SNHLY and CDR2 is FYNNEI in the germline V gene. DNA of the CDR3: TGTGCCAGCAGTGAGTCCCGCGGAAGCCGCTACGAGCAGTACTTC. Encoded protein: CASSESRGSRYEQYF.

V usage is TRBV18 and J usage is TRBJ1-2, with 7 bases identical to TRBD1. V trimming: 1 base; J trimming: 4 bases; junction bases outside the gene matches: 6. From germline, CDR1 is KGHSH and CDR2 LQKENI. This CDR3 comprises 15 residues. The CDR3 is CASSPQGAVGYGYTF. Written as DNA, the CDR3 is TGTGCCAGCTCACCACAGGGGGCAGTAGGCTATGGCTACACCTTC.

The CDR3 DNA reads TGTGCCAGCAGTTCCCGGGGGGCCGGCGGAGCGGAGACCCAGTACTTC. Translation gives CASSSRGAGGAETQYF. This chain joins TRBV28 and TRBJ2-5, with D maybe TRBD2 (7 bases). With 4 bases removed from V and 5 bases from J, the gap between germline ends came to 20 bases. Germline CDR1 is MDHEN and CDR2 is SYDVKM. The CDR3 loop spans 16 amino acids. Drawing the rest from reference TRBV28 and TRBJ2-5, the complete variable domain is DVKVTQSSRYLVKRTGEKVFLECVQDMDHENMFWYRQDPGLGLRLIYFSYDVKMKEKGDIPEGYSVSREKKERFSLILESASTNQTSMYLCASSSRGAGGAETQYFGPGTRLLVL.

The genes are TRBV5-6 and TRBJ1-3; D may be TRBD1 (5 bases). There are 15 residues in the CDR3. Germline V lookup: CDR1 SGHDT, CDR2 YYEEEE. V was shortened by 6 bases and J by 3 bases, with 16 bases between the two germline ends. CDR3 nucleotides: TGTGCCAGCATCCAGGATAAGGGGAATGGAAACACCATATATTTT. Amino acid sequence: CASIQDKGNGNTIYF.

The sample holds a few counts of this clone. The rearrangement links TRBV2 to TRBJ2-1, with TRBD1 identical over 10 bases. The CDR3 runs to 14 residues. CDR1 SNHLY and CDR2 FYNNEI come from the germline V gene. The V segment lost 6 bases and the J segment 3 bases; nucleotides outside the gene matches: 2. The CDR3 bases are TGTGCCAGCAGCCGGGACAGGGGCTACAATGAGCAGTTCTTC. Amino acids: CASSRDRGYNEQFF.

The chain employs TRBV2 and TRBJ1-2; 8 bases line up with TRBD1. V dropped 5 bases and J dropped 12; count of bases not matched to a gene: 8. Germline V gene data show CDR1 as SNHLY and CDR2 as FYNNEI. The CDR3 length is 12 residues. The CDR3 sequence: CASSIGQGGNTF. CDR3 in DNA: TGTGCCAGCAGTATTGGACAGGGTGGGAACACCTTC.

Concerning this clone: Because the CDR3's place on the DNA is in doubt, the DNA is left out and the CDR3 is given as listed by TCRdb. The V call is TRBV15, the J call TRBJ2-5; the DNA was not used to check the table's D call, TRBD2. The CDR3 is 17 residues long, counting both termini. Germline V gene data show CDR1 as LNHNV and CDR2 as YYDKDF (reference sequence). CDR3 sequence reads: CATSRDLGTGEEETQYF.

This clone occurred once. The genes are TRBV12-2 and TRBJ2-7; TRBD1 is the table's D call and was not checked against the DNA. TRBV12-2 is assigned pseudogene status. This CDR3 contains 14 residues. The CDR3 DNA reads TGTGCAAGTCGCTTTGGGGGCAGCCTCTACGAGCAGTACTTC. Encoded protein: CASRFGGSLYEQYF.

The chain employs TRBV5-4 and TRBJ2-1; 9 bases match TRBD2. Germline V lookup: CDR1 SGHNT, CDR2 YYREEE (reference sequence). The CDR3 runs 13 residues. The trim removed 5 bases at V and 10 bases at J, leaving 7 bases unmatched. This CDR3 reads CASRKTSGGEQFF. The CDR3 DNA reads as TGTGCCAGCAGAAAGACTAGCGGCGGGGAGCAGTTCTTC.

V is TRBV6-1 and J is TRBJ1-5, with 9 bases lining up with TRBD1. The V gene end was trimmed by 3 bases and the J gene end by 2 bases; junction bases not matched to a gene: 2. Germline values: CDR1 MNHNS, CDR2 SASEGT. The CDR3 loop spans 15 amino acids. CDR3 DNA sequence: TGTGCCAGCAGTGACCGGGACAGGGGCAATCAGCCCCAGCATTTT. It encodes CASSDRDRGNQPQHF.

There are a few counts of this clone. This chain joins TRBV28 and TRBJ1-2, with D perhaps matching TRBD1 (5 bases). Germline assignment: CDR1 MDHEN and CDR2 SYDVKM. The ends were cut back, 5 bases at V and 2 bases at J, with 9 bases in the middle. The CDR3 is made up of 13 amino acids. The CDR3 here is CASSRQRNYGYTF. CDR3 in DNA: TGTGCCAGCAGTCGACAGAGAAACTATGGCTACACCTTC.

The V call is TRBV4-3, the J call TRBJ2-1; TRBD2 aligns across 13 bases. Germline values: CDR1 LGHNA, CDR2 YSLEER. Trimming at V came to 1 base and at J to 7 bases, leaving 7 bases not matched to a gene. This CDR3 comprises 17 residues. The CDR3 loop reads CASSQVLAGGPGNEQFF. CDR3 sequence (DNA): TGCGCCAGCAGCCAAGTACTAGCGGGAGGGCCGGGTAATGAGCAGTTCTTC.

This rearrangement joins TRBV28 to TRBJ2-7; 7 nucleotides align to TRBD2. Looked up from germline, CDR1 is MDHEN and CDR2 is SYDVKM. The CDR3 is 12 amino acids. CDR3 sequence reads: CSTRREDYEQYF. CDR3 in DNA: TGTTCCACGAGACGGGAGGACTACGAGCAGTACTTC.

The CDR3 sequence is CASSFAGEETQYF. In nucleotides, the CDR3 is TGTGCCAGCAGCTTTGCCGGGGAAGAGACCCAGTACTTC. The chain recombines TRBV5-6 with TRBJ2-5; D is possibly TRBD2 (5 bases). CDR1 SGHDT and CDR2 YYEEEE come from the germline V gene. V shed 2 bases and J shed 3 bases, with 8 bases lying between them. This CDR3 region has 13 residues.

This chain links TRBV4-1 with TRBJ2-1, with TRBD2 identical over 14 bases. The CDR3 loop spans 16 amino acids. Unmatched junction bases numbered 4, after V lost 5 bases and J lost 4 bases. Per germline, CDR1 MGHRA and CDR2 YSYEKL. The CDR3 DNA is TGCGCCAGCAGCGTCAGGACTAGCGGGAGGTACAATGAGCAGTTCTTC. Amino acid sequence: CASSVRTSGRYNEQFF.

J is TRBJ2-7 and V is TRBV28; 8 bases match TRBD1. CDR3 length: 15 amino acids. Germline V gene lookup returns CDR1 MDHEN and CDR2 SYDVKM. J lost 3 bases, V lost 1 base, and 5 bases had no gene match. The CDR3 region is CASSLSGGLDYEQYV. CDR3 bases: TGTGCCAGCAGTTTATCAGGGGGCTTAGACTACGAGCAGTACGTC.

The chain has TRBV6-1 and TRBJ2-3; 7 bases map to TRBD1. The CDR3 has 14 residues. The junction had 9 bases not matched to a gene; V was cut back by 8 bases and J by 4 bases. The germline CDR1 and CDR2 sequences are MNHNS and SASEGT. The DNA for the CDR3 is TGTGCCAGCGTTACAGGGGTCGGGTCAGATACGCAGTATTTT. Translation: CASVTGVGSDTQYF.

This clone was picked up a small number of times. DNA for the CDR3: TGCGCCAGCAGCGCGGTACGTAGCGGGACGTCCTCCTACAATGAGCAGTTCTTC. The encoded protein is CASSAVRSGTSSYNEQFF. The chain couples TRBV5-1 to TRBJ2-1; TRBD2 agrees at 8 bases. After removal of 4 bases from V and 0 bases from J, the junction contained 12 bases not matched to a gene. This CDR3 region has 18 residues. The germline CDR1 and CDR2 sequences are SGHRS and YFSETQ.

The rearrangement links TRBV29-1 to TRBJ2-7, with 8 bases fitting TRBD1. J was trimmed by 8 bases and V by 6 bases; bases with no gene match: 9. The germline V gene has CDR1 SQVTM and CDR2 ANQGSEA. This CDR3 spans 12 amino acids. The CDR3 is CSVQGALTKQYF. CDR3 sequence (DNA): TGCAGCGTGCAGGGGGCGCTTACAAAGCAGTACTTC.

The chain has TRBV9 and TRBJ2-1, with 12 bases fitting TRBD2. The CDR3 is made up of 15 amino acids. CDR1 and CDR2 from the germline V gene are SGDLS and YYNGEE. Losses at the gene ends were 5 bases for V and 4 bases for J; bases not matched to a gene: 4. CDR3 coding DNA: TGTGCCAGCAGGGGGACTAGCGGGCCTTACAATGAGCAGTTCTTC. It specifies CASRGTSGPYNEQFF.

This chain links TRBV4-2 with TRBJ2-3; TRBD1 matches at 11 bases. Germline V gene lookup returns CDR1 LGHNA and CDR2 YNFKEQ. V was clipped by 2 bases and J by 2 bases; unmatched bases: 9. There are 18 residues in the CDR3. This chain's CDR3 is CASSQTPGTGGFTDTQYF. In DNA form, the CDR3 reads TGTGCCAGCAGCCAAACTCCCGGGACAGGGGGTTTCACAGATACGCAGTATTTT.

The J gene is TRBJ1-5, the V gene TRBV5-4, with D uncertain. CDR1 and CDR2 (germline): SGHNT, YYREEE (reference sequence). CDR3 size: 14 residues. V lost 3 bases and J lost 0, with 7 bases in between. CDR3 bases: TGTGCCAGCAGCTCATACAATAGCAATCAGCCCCAGCATTTT. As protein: CASSSYNSNQPQHF.

The CDR3 region is CASSRGQGGEKLFF. CDR3 bases: TGTGCCAGCAGTCGAGGACAGGGCGGAGAAAAACTGTTTTTT. V usage is TRBV6-5 and J usage is TRBJ1-4, with 8 positions matching TRBD1. Germline values: CDR1 MNHEY, CDR2 SVGAGI. The CDR3 spans 14 residues. V shed 5 bases and J 8 bases; nucleotides not matched to a gene: 7.

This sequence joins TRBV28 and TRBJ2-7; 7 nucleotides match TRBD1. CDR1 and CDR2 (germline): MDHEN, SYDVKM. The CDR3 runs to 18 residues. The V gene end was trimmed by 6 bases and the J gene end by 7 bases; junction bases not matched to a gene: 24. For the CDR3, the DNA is TGTGCCAGCAGGGGAATCGGGACAGAAGGTTATTCCTTTAGTGAGCAGTACTTC. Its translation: CASRGIGTEGYSFSEQYF. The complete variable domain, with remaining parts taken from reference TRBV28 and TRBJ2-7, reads DVKVTQSSRYLVKRTGEKVFLECVQDMDHENMFWYRQDPGLGLRLIYFSYDVKMKEKGDIPEGYSVSREKKERFSLILESASTNQTSMYLCASRGIGTEGYSFSEQYFGPGTRLTVT.

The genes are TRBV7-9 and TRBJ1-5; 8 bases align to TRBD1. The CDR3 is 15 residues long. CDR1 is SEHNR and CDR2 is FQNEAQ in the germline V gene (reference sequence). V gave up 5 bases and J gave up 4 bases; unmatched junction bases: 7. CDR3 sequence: CASSLTGGWNQPQHF. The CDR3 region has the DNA TGTGCCAGCAGCCTAACAGGGGGGTGGAATCAGCCCCAGCATTTT.

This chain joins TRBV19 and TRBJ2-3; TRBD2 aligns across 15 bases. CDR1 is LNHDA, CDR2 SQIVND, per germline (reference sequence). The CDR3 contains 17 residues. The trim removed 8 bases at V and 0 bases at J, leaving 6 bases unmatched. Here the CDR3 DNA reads TGTGCCAGTGCGGGACTAGCGGGAGGACTAAGCACAGATACGCAGTATTTT. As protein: CASAGLAGGLSTDTQYF.

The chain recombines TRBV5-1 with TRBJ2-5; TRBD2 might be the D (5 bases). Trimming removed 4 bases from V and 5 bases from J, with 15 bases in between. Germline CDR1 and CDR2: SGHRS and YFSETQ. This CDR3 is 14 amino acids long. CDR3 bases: TGCGCCAGCAGCGCCATGGGAGTCGGGGAGACCCAGTACTTC. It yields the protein CASSAMGVGETQYF.

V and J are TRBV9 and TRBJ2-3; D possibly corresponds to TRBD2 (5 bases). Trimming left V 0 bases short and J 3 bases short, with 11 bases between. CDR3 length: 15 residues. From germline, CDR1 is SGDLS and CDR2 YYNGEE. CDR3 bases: TGTGCCAGCAGCGTAGGGGGTAGGAGGACAGATACGCAGTATTTT. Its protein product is CASSVGGRRTDTQYF. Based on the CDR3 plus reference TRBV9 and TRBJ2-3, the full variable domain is DSGVTQTPKHLITATGQRVTLRCSPRSGDLSVYWYQQSLDQGLQFLIQYYNGEERAKGNILERFSAQQFPDLHSELNLSSLELGDSALYFCASSVGGRRTDTQYFGPGTRLTVL.

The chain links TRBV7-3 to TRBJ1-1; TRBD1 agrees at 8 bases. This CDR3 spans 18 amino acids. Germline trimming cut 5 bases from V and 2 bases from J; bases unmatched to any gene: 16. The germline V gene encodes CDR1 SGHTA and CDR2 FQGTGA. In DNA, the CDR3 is TGTGCCAGCAGCCCTTTCCCCCAGCAGGGGGCTATTAACACTGAAGCTTTCTTT. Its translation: CASSPFPQQGAINTEAFF.

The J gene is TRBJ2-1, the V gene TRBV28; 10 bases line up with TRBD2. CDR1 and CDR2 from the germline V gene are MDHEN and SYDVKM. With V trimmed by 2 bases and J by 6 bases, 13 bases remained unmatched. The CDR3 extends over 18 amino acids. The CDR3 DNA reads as TGTGCCAGCAGTTTAAGCTCGTCTAGCGGGAGCTATGTCAATGAGCAGTTCTTC. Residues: CASSLSSSSGSYVNEQFF. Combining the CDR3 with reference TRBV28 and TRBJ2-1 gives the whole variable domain DVKVTQSSRYLVKRTGEKVFLECVQDMDHENMFWYRQDPGLGLRLIYFSYDVKMKEKGDIPEGYSVSREKKERFSLILESASTNQTSMYLCASSLSSSSGSYVNEQFFGPGTRLTVL.

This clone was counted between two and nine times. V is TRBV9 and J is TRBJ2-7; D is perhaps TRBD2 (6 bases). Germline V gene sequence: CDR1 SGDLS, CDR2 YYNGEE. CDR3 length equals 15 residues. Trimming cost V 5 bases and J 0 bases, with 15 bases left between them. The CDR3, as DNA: TGTGCCAGCAGTTCCGGGACTCTGAGCTCCTACGAGCAGTACTTC. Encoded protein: CASSSGTLSSYEQYF.